The 12 T cell receptor beta chains in this list originate from one sample, sequenced in a study of cytomegalovirus exposure and HLA in healthy donors. PCR employed 60 Vbeta and 13 Jbeta primers. The table came from immunoSEQ multiplex PCR; TCRdb's copy has only in-frame clones and leaves some out. The data show about 37,000 clones, just under 75% seen once. The sample taken for sequencing was PBMCs. These receptors all come from a man aged 25-45 years in good health and CMV-seronegative.

The DNA of the CDR3 is TGTGCCACCAGCAGAGAAGGGGGATTCAGCGAAAAACTGTTTTTT. It translates to CATSREGGFSEKLFF. The J gene is TRBJ1-4, the V gene TRBV15, with D possibly being TRBD1 (6 bases). The V end lost 0 bases, the J end lost 8 bases, and 13 bases lay between the germline ends. Germline CDR1 is LNHNV and CDR2 is YYDKDF (reference sequence). The CDR3 runs 15 residues. The full variable domain, rest sourced from reference TRBV15 and TRBJ1-4, is DAMVIQNPRYQVTQFGKPVTLSCSQTLNHNVMYWYQQKSSQAPKLLFHYYDKDFNNEADTPDNFQSRRPNTSFCFLDIRSPGLGDTAMYLCATSREGGFSEKLFFGSGTQLSVL.

The chain links TRBV19 to TRBJ1-1; no firm D call. The CDR3 totals 13 residues. CDR1 LNHDA and CDR2 SQIVND come from the germline V gene (reference sequence). V was trimmed by 2 bases and J by 4 bases, leaving 8 bases between them. CDR3 nucleotide sequence: TGTGCCAGTAGTATATCGGTCTCCACTGAAGCTTTCTTT. This encodes CASSISVSTEAFF.

The CDR3 DNA follows: TGTGCCAGCAGCTCAGGAGGAGGCAAAGAGACCCAGTACTTC. Its translation is CASSSGGGKETQYF. The genes are TRBV5-4 and TRBJ2-5; TRBD2 is a possible D gene (5 bases). Germline CDR1 and CDR2: SGHNT and YYREEE (reference sequence). The germline V and J ends were trimmed by 3 bases and 3 bases, with 12 bases remaining between them. The CDR3 sequence is 14 residues long.

This clone was observed once. The CDR3 DNA sequence: TGTGCCAGCAGCGCACAGGGGGGATACTACGAGCAGTACTTC. It codes for CASSAQGGYYEQYF. The chain carries TRBV7-3 and TRBJ2-7; TRBD1 agrees at 8 bases. The CDR3 has 14 residues. Losses at the gene ends were 5 bases for V and 3 bases for J; bases not matched to a gene: 6. Germline V gene lookup returns CDR1 SGHTA and CDR2 FQGTGA.

This chain joins TRBV5-8 and TRBJ1-1, with TRBD1 as a possible D gene (6 bases). This CDR3 contains 17 residues. The germline V and J ends were trimmed by 1 base and 0 bases, with 16 bases remaining between them. CDR1 and CDR2 (germline): SGHTS, YDEGEE. The chain's CDR3 is CASSLLNRAGLNTEAFF. CDR3 DNA sequence: TGTGCCAGCAGCTTGTTAAACAGGGCCGGATTGAACACTGAAGCTTTCTTT.

In its sample, this clone was seen once. The V call is TRBV4-2, the J call TRBJ2-3; no firm D call. The V end lost 1 base, the J end lost 0 bases, and 11 bases lay between the germline ends. CDR1 and CDR2 from the germline V gene are LGHNA and YNFKEQ. CDR3 length: 16 residues. The CDR3 here is CASSQARQGSTDTQYF. CDR3 nucleotide sequence: TGTGCCAGCAGCCAAGCTAGGCAAGGTAGCACAGATACGCAGTATTTT.

The V gene is TRBV18, the J gene TRBJ1-1; D not resolved. V lost 4 bases and J 1 base, leaving 10 bases between the germline ends. The CDR3 runs 14 residues. Germline CDR1 and CDR2: KGHSH and LQKENI. CDR3 sequence reads: CASSQVEKNTEAFF. The CDR3, as DNA: TGTGCCAGCTCACAGGTGGAGAAGAACACTGAAGCTTTCTTT.

This chain connects TRBV9 to TRBJ1-1; TRBD1 matches at 7 bases. This CDR3 has 18 residues. Germline lookup yields CDR1 SGDLS and CDR2 YYNGEE. The junction had 12 bases not matched to a gene; V was cut back by 0 bases and J by 1 base. In DNA, the CDR3 is TGTGCCAGCAGCGTAGGAATCGTTCCGGGACAGCCGAACACTGAAGCTTTCTTT. As protein: CASSVGIVPGQPNTEAFF.

This clone was observed a single time. The chain recombines TRBV9 with TRBJ2-3; 9 nucleotides match TRBD2. Trimming at V came to 5 bases and at J to 2 bases, leaving 9 bases not matched to a gene. The CDR3 is made up of 16 amino acids. Germline CDR1 reads SGDLS; CDR2 reads YYNGEE. The DNA of the CDR3 is TGTGCCAGCAGTGCCGTGCTAGCGGGAAACACAGATACGCAGTATTTT. Its protein is CASSAVLAGNTDTQYF. The full variable domain, with the rest looked up from reference TRBV9 and TRBJ2-3, is DSGVTQTPKHLITATGQRVTLRCSPRSGDLSVYWYQQSLDQGLQFLIQYYNGEERAKGNILERFSAQQFPDLHSELNLSSLELGDSALYFCASSAVLAGNTDTQYFGPGTRLTVL.

The chain links TRBV5-4 to TRBJ2-7, with 9 bases that match TRBD1. V lost 1 base to trimming and J lost 5 bases; unmatched junction nucleotides: 10. CDR1 and CDR2 (germline): SGHNT, YYREEE (reference sequence). There are 16 residues in the CDR3. The CDR3 sequence: CASSLPPGQGRHEQYF. The DNA for the CDR3 is TGTGCCAGCAGCTTGCCCCCGGGACAGGGCCGGCACGAGCAGTACTTC.

This chain joins TRBV4-1 and TRBJ2-1, with 10 bases aligning to TRBD2. The CDR3 runs to 16 residues. The V gene's germline CDR1 is MGHRA and CDR2 YSYEKL. V lost 5 bases, J lost 12 bases, and 16 bases stayed unmatched. The CDR3 DNA reads as TGCGCCAGCAGCGGTCAGCGGGGGGGCCTTACCCATGGGCAGTTCTTC. It codes for CASSGQRGGLTHGQFF.

The chain carries TRBV28 and TRBJ2-5; D gene ambiguous. The J call is doubtful: the DNA matches TRBJ2-7 better. In germline, CDR1 is MDHEN, CDR2 SYDVKM. This CDR3 has 11 residues. CDR3 residues: CASSFAYEQYF. Written as DNA, the CDR3 is TGTGCCAGCAGTTTTGCCTACGAGCAGTACTTC.